Presented here are 32 T cell receptor beta chains from one specimen sequenced in a study of human T cells and chemical hapten exposure. Via MiXCR, TCRdb re-called the RACE reads, giving one row per CDR3 protein. The profile shows about 64,000 distinct CDR3 sequences, about 11% of them singletons. Time point here: patch test 3, about 24 weeks after DPC sensitization. The treatment was: therapeutic diphenylcyclopropenone sensitization with weekly scalp DPC. Specimen: whole blood, collected in connection with sensitization to the hapten diphenylcyclopropenone (DPC). The receptors derive from a woman aged 25 to 39 with alopecia areata. Some clones in this sample may be carry-over from other donors' samples.

This clonotype was detected a few times. The chain links TRBV7-9 to TRBJ1-1; 7 bases align to TRBD1. The germline gives CDR1 SEHNR, CDR2 FQNEAQ (reference sequence). V gave up 1 base and J gave up 5 bases; unmatched junction bases: 7. The CDR3 is 15 amino acids. The DNA for the CDR3 is TGTGCCAGCAGCTTAGTACAGGGGCGGTCAACTGAAGCTTTCTTT. It codes for CASSLVQGRSTEAFF. The variable domain in full, completed from reference TRBV7-9 and TRBJ1-1, reads DTGVSQNPRHKITKRGQNVTFRCDPISEHNRLYWYRQTLGQGPEFLTYFQNEAQLEKSRLLSDRFSAERPKGSFSTLEIQRTEQGDSAMYLCASSLVQGRSTEAFFGQGTRLTVV.

In its sample, this clonotype was seen many times. The V call is TRBV18, the J call TRBJ1-1; perhaps TRBD1 as D (6 bases). V lost 3 bases and J 8 bases, leaving 16 bases between the germline ends. The germline V gene encodes CDR1 KGHSH and CDR2 LQKENI. CDR3 length: 14 amino acids. The CDR3 sequence: CASSPPGGGLEAFF. DNA of the CDR3: TGTGCCAGCTCACCTCCCGGCGGGGGCCTAGAAGCTTTCTTT.

This clonotype has a count of ten or more. This chain connects TRBV12-3 or TRBV12-4 to TRBJ2-5, with TRBD2 matching over 11 bases. V shed 5 bases, J shed 4 bases, and the junction held 3 bases outside the gene matches. CDR3 length equals 14 residues. DNA for the CDR3: TGTGCCAGCAGTCTCGGACTAGCGGGAGAGACCCAGTACTTC. Its protein product is CASSLGLAGETQYF.

This clonotype was counted between two and nine times. The rearrangement uses TRBV7-7 and TRBJ2-1, with D possibly TRBD2 on 5 matching bases. Deletions cut 0 bases from V and 8 bases from J, with 11 bases between. This CDR3 region has 14 residues. CDR1 is SSHAT, CDR2 FNYEAQ, per germline (reference sequence). CDR3: CASSLAPGSDEQFF. The CDR3 DNA is TGTGCCAGCAGCTTAGCGCCGGGGTCCGATGAGCAGTTCTTC.

The chain recombines TRBV10-2 with TRBJ1-6; 9 bases line up with TRBD1. Trimming took 6 bases from V and 7 from J; bases not matched to a gene: 10. Germline V CDR1 and CDR2: WSHSY, SAAADI. This CDR3 region has 16 residues. In DNA, the CDR3 is TGCGCCAGCAGCAATACTCCGACAGGGGGGAATTCACCCCTCCACTTT. Translated: CASSNTPTGGNSPLHF.

The chain carries TRBV12-3 or TRBV12-4 and TRBJ2-5, with 8 nucleotides matching TRBD2. Trimming cost V 11 bases and J 1 base; bases outside gene matches: 15. CDR3 length: 16 amino acids. CDR3: CAATLRAGGGQETQYF. The CDR3 coding sequence is TGTGCCGCGACCCTCCGGGCCGGGGGGGGCCAAGAGACCCAGTACTTC.

This clonotype has only a few counts. This chain joins TRBV4-3 and TRBJ2-5; 7 bases line up with TRBD1. This CDR3 has 15 amino acids. Trimming took 1 base from V and 3 from J; bases not matched to a gene: 5. CDR1 is LGHNA and CDR2 is YSLEER in the germline V gene. CDR3 in amino acids: CASSQAPDREETQYF. The CDR3 DNA sequence: TGCGCCAGCAGCCAAGCCCCCGACAGGGAAGAGACCCAGTACTTC.

The table lists this clonotype with a few counts. This chain connects TRBV5-1 to TRBJ2-7; TRBD2 agrees at 10 bases. V dropped 4 bases and J dropped 5; count of bases not matched to a gene: 9. This CDR3 has 15 amino acids. Per the germline V gene, CDR1 is SGHRS and CDR2 is YFSETQ. The CDR3 coding sequence is TGCGCCAGCAGCCCCGGGACTAGCGAGTTAGACGAGCAGTACTTC. It yields the protein CASSPGTSELDEQYF.

The genes are TRBV29-1 and TRBJ1-1; TRBD1 matches at 11 bases. The germline gives CDR1 SQVTM, CDR2 ANQGSEA. V lost 3 bases to trimming and J lost 10 bases; unmatched junction nucleotides: 4. The CDR3 extends over 12 amino acids. CDR3 loop: CSVERTGGLAFF. The DNA for the CDR3 is TGCAGCGTTGAGAGGACAGGGGGCTTAGCTTTCTTT. Supplemented by reference TRBV29-1 and TRBJ1-1, the full variable domain reads SAVISQKPSRDICQRGTSLTIQCQVDSQVTMMFWYRQQPGQSLTLIATANQGSEATYESGFVIDKFPISRPNLTFSTLTVSNMSPEDSSIYLCSVERTGGLAFFGQGTRLTVV.

Many counts were recorded for this clonotype. The chain recombines TRBV7-8 with TRBJ1-1; possible D gene TRBD1, 6 bases. Germline CDR1 is SGHVS and CDR2 is FQNEAQ. This CDR3 region has 16 residues. V gave up 7 bases and J gave up 1 base, with 19 bases separating them. The CDR3 here is CASNPHSGTTNTEAFF. Written as DNA, the CDR3 is TGTGCCAGCAACCCCCACTCTGGGACAACGAACACTGAAGCTTTCTTT.

This clonotype was counted many times. The CDR3 DNA is TGTGCCAGCTCACCACCGGGGGTCACTGAAGCTTTCTTT. Translating gives CASSPPGVTEAFF. V and J are TRBV18 and TRBJ1-1, with TRBD1 as a possible D gene (5 bases). Germline V CDR1 and CDR2: KGHSH, LQKENI. CDR3 length equals 13 residues. V was pared by 0 bases and J by 4 bases, with 6 bases between.

The table lists this clonotype with a few counts. This rearrangement joins TRBV30 to TRBJ1-5; TRBD1 aligns across 9 bases. From germline, CDR1 is GTSNPN and CDR2 SVGIG (reference sequence). CDR3 length: 15 residues. The V segment lost 0 bases and the J segment 6 bases; nucleotides outside the gene matches: 6. Written as DNA, the CDR3 is TGTGCCTGGAGTGTAGGGGACAGGGCGGGTCAGCCCCAGCATTTT. Its protein product is CAWSVGDRAGQPQHF. Using reference TRBV30 and TRBJ1-5 for the parts outside the CDR3, the full variable domain is SQTIHQWPATLVQPVGSPLSLECTVEGTSNPNLYWYRQAAGRGLQLLFYSVGIGQISSEVPQNLSASRPQDRQFILSSKKLLLSDSGFYLCAWSVGDRAGQPQHFGDGTRLSIL.

Turning to this clonotype: A read error is possible here, since a much larger clone lies one base away. A read error is likely, as this CDR3 ends without the conserved phenylalanine or tryptophan. This rearrangement joins TRBV7-7 to TRBJ2-2; 10 nucleotides match TRBD2. Germline CDR1 SSHAT, CDR2 FNYEAQ (reference sequence). This CDR3 contains 16 residues. CDR3 protein: CASSQQAGGSTGELFL. The CDR3 bases are TGTGCTAGCAGCCAACAAGCGGGAGGGTCCACCGGGGAGCTGTTTTTG.

This chain links TRBV5-1 with TRBJ2-7, with 7 bases aligning to TRBD1. The germline CDR1 and CDR2 sequences are SGHRS and YFSETQ. V lost 7 bases and J lost 3; bases outside the gene matches: 10. This CDR3 contains 14 residues. The CDR3 loop is CASYEGDSVYEQYF. CDR3 bases: TGCGCCAGCTATGAGGGGGACAGCGTCTACGAGCAGTACTTC. Supplemented by reference TRBV5-1 and TRBJ2-7, the full variable domain reads KAGVTQTPRYLIKTRGQQVTLSCSPISGHRSVSWYQQTPGQGLQFLFEYFSETQRNKGNFPGRFSGRQFSNSRSEMNVSTLELGDSALYLCASYEGDSVYEQYFGPGTRLTVT.

Many counts were recorded for this clonotype. The chain combines TRBV7-2 with TRBJ1-3; no definite D call. CDR1 is SGHTA, CDR2 FQGNSA, per germline. The CDR3 runs 14 residues. Trimming removed 1 base at V and 0 bases at J, with 4 bases between. The CDR3 DNA sequence: TGTGCCAGCAGCTTAGGCACCTCTGGAAACACCATATATTTT. This encodes CASSLGTSGNTIYF.

This clonotype occurred many times. The chain has TRBV11-2 and TRBJ1-1; 8 bases align to TRBD1. Germline CDR1 SGHAT, CDR2 FQNNGV. Trimming cost V 5 bases and J 5 bases; bases outside gene matches: 10. The CDR3 is 15 amino acids. CDR3 loop: CASSPRTGRWTEAFF. In nucleotides, the CDR3 is TGTGCCAGCAGCCCCCGGACAGGGAGATGGACTGAAGCTTTCTTT.

This clonotype was seen a few times. The rearrangement uses TRBV4-3 and TRBJ1-1; D is uncertain. V shed 5 bases and J shed 5 bases, with 12 bases lying between them. The CDR3 consists of 13 residues. Germline loops: CDR1 LGHNA, CDR2 YSLEER. Written as DNA, the CDR3 is TGCGCCAGCAGCGTGTTGGCCGGGACTGAAGCTTTCTTT. The encoded protein is CASSVLAGTEAFF.

This clonotype was counted many times. V is TRBV18 and J is TRBJ2-3; D gene uncertain. V dropped 6 bases and J dropped 0 bases, with 4 bases sitting between them. Germline CDR1 KGHSH, CDR2 LQKENI. The CDR3 length is 12 residues. The CDR3 coding sequence is TGTGCCAGCTCCCCAAGCACAGATACGCAGTATTTT. Translated: CASSPSTDTQYF.

This sequence joins TRBV18 and TRBJ1-1; tentative D call: TRBD1 (6 bases). The CDR3 sequence is 14 residues long. Germline V gives CDR1 KGHSH, CDR2 LQKENI. The ends were cut back, 4 bases at V and 5 bases at J, with 14 bases in the middle. The chain's CDR3 is CASSRKQGFTEAFF. The CDR3 DNA sequence: TGTGCCAGCTCACGCAAACAGGGTTTTACTGAAGCTTTCTTT.

The gene calls are TRBV28 and TRBJ1-2, with D possibly TRBD1 on 6 matching bases. The CDR3 is 13 residues long. V lost 5 bases, J lost 8 bases, and 15 bases lay in between. Germline V CDR1 and CDR2: MDHEN, SYDVKM. CDR3 in DNA: TGTGCCAGCAGTCAATACCAGGGGAAGGGCTACACCTTC. It codes for CASSQYQGKGYTF.

In its sample, this clonotype was seen a few times. The chain joins TRBV11-2 to TRBJ2-3; no reliable D call. CDR1 and CDR2 (germline): SGHAT, FQNNGV. V was trimmed by 0 bases and J by 3 bases, leaving 7 bases between them. The length of the CDR3 is 14 residues. Here the CDR3 reads CASSLDWVTDTQYF. The CDR3, as DNA: TGTGCCAGCAGCTTAGACTGGGTAACAGATACGCAGTATTTT.

This clonotype came up a few times. The chain uses TRBV7-3 and TRBJ2-2, with TRBD2 identical over 7 bases. CDR1 is SGHTA, CDR2 FQGTGA, per germline. CDR3 length equals 14 residues. V shed 5 bases and J 7 bases; nucleotides not matched to a gene: 7. The CDR3 DNA sequence: TGTGCCAGCAGCCGAACGGGGGGAGGCGGGGAGCTGTTTTTT. Amino acid sequence: CASSRTGGGGELFF.

This clonotype was found many times. The genes are TRBV4-1 and TRBJ1-5; TRBD1 agrees at 9 bases. The trim removed 4 bases at V and 2 bases at J, leaving 3 bases unmatched. The CDR3 spans 15 residues. CDR1 MGHRA and CDR2 YSYEKL come from the germline V gene. The CDR3 loop is CASSPRQGGNQPQHF. The CDR3 DNA is TGCGCCAGCAGCCCTCGACAGGGGGGCAATCAGCCCCAGCATTTT.

This clonotype has more than one count but fewer than ten. The V gene is TRBV12-5, the J gene TRBJ2-7; 8 nucleotides line up with TRBD1. V shed 5 bases and J 3 bases; nucleotides not matched to a gene: 15. The CDR3 spans 17 residues. CDR1 is LGHNT, CDR2 FRNRAP, per germline. CDR3 protein: CASGPQRTGRVFYEQYF. The CDR3 DNA follows: TGTGCTAGTGGTCCCCAGCGGACAGGGCGAGTGTTCTACGAGCAGTACTTC. The whole variable domain, filled in from reference TRBV12-5 and TRBJ2-7, reads DARVTQTPRHKVTEMGQEVTMRCQPILGHNTVFWYRQTMMQGLELLAYFRNRAPLDDSGMPKDRFSAEMPDATLATLKIQPSEPRDSAVYFCASGPQRTGRVFYEQYFGPGTRLTVT.

In this sample, this clonotype turned up many times. The chain combines TRBV7-2 with TRBJ2-1; no reliable D call. This CDR3 spans 13 amino acids. CDR1 is SGHTA and CDR2 is FQGNSA in the germline V gene. Trimming stripped 0 bases from V and 6 bases from J, with 6 bases between. CDR3 protein: CASSLAAPNEQFF. In DNA, the CDR3 is TGTGCCAGCAGCTTAGCGGCCCCCAATGAGCAGTTCTTC.

This clonotype has at least ten counts. The chain employs TRBV29-1 and TRBJ1-6; 8 bases are shared with TRBD1. V was clipped by 5 bases and J by 9 bases; unmatched bases: 6. The CDR3 sequence is 13 residues long. Per germline, CDR1 SQVTM and CDR2 ANQGSEA. This chain's CDR3 is CSVLQGAGSPLHF. The CDR3 DNA sequence: TGCAGCGTTCTCCAGGGGGCAGGTTCACCCCTCCACTTT.

This clonotype was counted at least ten times. The genes are TRBV27 and TRBJ2-7; TRBD2 matches at 11 bases. Per the germline V gene, CDR1 is MNHEY and CDR2 is SMNVEV (reference sequence). J gave up 1 base and V 2 bases, and 7 bases lay outside the gene matches. CDR3 size: 17 residues. The CDR3 bases are TGTGCCAGCAGTTTAAGATCTAGCGGGAGGCTTTCCTACGAGCAGTACTTC. Its translation: CASSLRSSGRLSYEQYF.

The V and J genes are TRBV6-2 or TRBV6-3 and TRBJ2-1, with TRBD2 as a possible D gene (5 bases). V lost 6 bases and J 5 bases, leaving 11 bases between the germline ends. Germline V gene sequence: CDR1 MNHEY, CDR2 SVGEGT. The CDR3 extends over 13 amino acids. The CDR3 spells CASRNSGNNEQFF. In nucleotides, the CDR3 is TGTGCCAGCAGAAACTCGGGGAACAATGAGCAGTTCTTC.

The V call is TRBV28, the J call TRBJ1-1; no clear D. Looked up from germline, CDR1 is MDHEN and CDR2 is SYDVKM. Trimming cost V 6 bases and J 2 bases, with 7 bases left between them. The CDR3 has 12 amino acids. The CDR3 DNA reads TGTGCCAGCAGAACAAGTAACACTGAAGCTTTCTTT. Its protein product is CASRTSNTEAFF. The complete variable domain, with remaining parts taken from reference TRBV28 and TRBJ1-1, reads DVKVTQSSRYLVKRTGEKVFLECVQDMDHENMFWYRQDPGLGLRLIYFSYDVKMKEKGDIPEGYSVSREKKERFSLILESASTNQTSMYLCASRTSNTEAFFGQGTRLTVV.

V is TRBV28 and J is TRBJ1-2, with no clear D. The CDR3 sequence is 10 residues long. V lost 3 bases to trimming and J lost 6 bases, with 2 bases between them. Germline V CDR1 and CDR2: MDHEN, SYDVKM. In DNA, the CDR3 is TGTGCCAGCAGTTTGAATGGCTACACCTTC. Protein: CASSLNGYTF.

This clonotype was recorded many times. The chain employs TRBV6-1 and TRBJ1-2, with D perhaps TRBD1 (6 bases). The CDR3 runs to 14 residues. Germline V gives CDR1 MNHNS, CDR2 SASEGT. V was shortened by 1 base and J by 6 bases, with 12 bases between the two germline ends. The CDR3 DNA sequence: TGTGCCAGCAGTGAAGGCGGAGGGGGTGATGGCTACACCTTC. This codes for CASSEGGGGDGYTF.

The gene calls are TRBV7-2 and TRBJ1-1; D remains unclear. The germline gives CDR1 SGHTA, CDR2 FQGNSA. The ends were cut back, 5 bases at V and 6 bases at J, with 13 bases in the middle. This CDR3 contains 13 residues. The CDR3 loop is CASSPGRAAEAFF. The CDR3 DNA sequence: TGTGCCAGCAGCCCAGGTAGGGCGGCTGAAGCTTTCTTT. Full variable domain (remainder filled in from reference TRBV7-2 and TRBJ1-1): GAGVSQSPSNKVTEKGKDVELRCDPISGHTALYWYRQSLGQGLEFLIYFQGNSAPDKSGLPSDRFSAERTGGSVSTLTIQRTQQEDSAVYLCASSPGRAAEAFFGQGTRLTVV.